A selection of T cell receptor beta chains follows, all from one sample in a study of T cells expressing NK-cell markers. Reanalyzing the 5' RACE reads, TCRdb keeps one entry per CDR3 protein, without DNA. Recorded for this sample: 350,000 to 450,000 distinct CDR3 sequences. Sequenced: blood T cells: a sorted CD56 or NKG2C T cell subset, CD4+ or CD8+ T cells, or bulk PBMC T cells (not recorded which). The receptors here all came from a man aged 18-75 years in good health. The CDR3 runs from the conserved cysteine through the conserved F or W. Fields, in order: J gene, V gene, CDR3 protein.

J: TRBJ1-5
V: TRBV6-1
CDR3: CASSQDRRAGVPQHF

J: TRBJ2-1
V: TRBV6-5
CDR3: CASSYSVAGTYNEQFF

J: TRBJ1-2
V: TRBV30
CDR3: CAWSVLGGSNYGYTF

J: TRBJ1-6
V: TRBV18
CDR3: CASSQGRGRTNSPLHF

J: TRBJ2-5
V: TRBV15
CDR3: CATSRQGAGETQYF

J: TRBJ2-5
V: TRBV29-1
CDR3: CSVAAGSYQETQYF

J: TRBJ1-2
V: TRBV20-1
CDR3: CSARRPVQGFYGYTF

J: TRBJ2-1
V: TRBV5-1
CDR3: CASSLTRGNGNNEQFF

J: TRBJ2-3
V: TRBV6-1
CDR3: CASSELLGDTQYF

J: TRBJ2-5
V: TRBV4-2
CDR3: CASSQDWTGGYETQYF

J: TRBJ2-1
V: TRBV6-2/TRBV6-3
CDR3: CASSYGGSDSYNEQFF

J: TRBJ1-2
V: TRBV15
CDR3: CATSRDLGRGDGYTF

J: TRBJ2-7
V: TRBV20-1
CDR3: CSAPIDRSYSYEQYF

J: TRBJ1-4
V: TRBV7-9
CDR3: CASSFGTGKEKLFF

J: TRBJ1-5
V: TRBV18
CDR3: CASSPSEQGGANQPQHF

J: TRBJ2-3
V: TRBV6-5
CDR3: CASSYDRVEDTQYF

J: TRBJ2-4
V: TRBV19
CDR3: CASRTNRVAKNIQYF

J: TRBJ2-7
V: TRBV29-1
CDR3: CSVASTSGYEQYF

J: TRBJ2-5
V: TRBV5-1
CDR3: CASSLGLVEGRGVTQYF

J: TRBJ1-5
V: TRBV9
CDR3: CASSPHGNQPQHF

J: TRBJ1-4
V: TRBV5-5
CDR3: CASSFRERQRTTNEKLFF

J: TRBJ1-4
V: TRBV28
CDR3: CASSSGTSHIAEKLFF

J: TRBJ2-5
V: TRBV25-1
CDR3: CASSDQGPRKETQYF

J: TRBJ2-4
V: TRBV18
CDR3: CASSPLTAKNIQYF

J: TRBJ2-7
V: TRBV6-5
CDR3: CASSYSTGQPYEQYF

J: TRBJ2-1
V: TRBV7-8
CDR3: CASSYVVAGGLNEQFF

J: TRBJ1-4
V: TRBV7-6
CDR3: CASSQMGGKLFF

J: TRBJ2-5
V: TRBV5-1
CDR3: CASSFGPQETQYF

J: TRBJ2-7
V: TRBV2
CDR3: CASMETEFYEQYF

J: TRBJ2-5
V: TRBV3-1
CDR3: CASSQDESTGTQYF

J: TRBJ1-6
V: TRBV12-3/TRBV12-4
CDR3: CASSLDLSPLHF

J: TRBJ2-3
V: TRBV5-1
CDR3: CASSLVAGGTDTQYF